These 18 T cell receptor beta chains share one sample of origin, sequenced in a study of shared clonotypes between healthy human individuals. The method was immunoSEQ multiplex PCR; TCRdb's version includes in-frame clones alone and lacks a portion of them. The table lists 950,000 to 1,100,000 clones, around 74% of them singletons. Sequencing was carried out using memory CD4+ T cells sorted from blood. Specified subset: CD45RA-negative fraction. These receptors came from a man younger than 35 in good health.

This chain links TRBV30 with TRBJ2-5; 7 bases fit TRBD2. The CDR3 runs to 14 residues. After removal of 7 bases from V and 6 bases from J, the junction contained 14 bases not matched to a gene. Looked up from germline, CDR1 is GTSNPN and CDR2 is SVGIG (reference sequence). The CDR3 is CASNPGGGGKTQYF. CDR3 coding DNA: TGTGCCTCTAACCCGGGGGGAGGCGGGAAGACCCAGTACTTC.

At least ten counts were recorded for this clone. V usage is TRBV11-1 and J usage is TRBJ1-1; maybe TRBD1 (6 bases). Germline V gene data show CDR1 as SGHAT and CDR2 as FQDESV (reference sequence). The germline V and J ends were trimmed by 5 bases and 1 base, with 14 bases remaining between them. This CDR3 spans 15 amino acids. The CDR3 bases are TGTGCCAGCAGCCTGGACAGACAGCGGAACACTGAAGCTTTCTTT. Its protein product is CASSLDRQRNTEAFF.

The chain links TRBV7-3 to TRBJ1-1; D unclear. Per germline, CDR1 SGHTA and CDR2 FQGTGA. The CDR3 totals 16 residues. V shed 4 bases and J shed 0 bases, with 15 bases lying between them. CDR3 in DNA: TGTGCCAGCAGCTGGTGGGGTCCCAGGATGAACACTGAAGCTTTCTTT. Its protein is CASSWWGPRMNTEAFF.

This clone came up a few times. The CDR3 nucleotides read TGTGCCAGTCGTAGCGGTAGCTCCTACAATGAGCAGTTCTTC. Protein: CASRSGSSYNEQFF. The rearrangement links TRBV19 to TRBJ2-1; tentatively, D is TRBD2 (6 bases). The CDR3 length is 14 residues. Germline V gives CDR1 LNHDA, CDR2 SQIVND (reference sequence). V lost 8 bases to trimming and J lost 0 bases, with 11 bases between them.

The rearrangement uses TRBV2 and TRBJ2-7; D remains unclear. Trimming cost V 6 bases and J 12 bases, with 21 bases left between them. Germline CDR1 reads SNHLY; CDR2 reads FYNNEI. This CDR3 comprises 13 residues. CDR3 sequence reads: CASSPSRATRAYF. In DNA, the CDR3 is TGTGCCAGCAGCCCGTCCCGGGCCACCCGGGCGTACTTC.

V is TRBV6-5 and J is TRBJ1-2, with 10 nucleotides matching TRBD1. Germline V lookup: CDR1 MNHEY, CDR2 SVGAGI. This CDR3 is built from 15 residues. J gave up 8 bases and V 6 bases, and 12 bases lay outside the gene matches. The CDR3 coding sequence is TGTGCCAGCAGCTCCTCTGGGACAGGGGCCAGGGGCTACACCTTC. Translating gives CASSSSGTGARGYTF.

The chain couples TRBV21-1 to TRBJ2-7; TRBD1 was called by the table and not checked on the DNA. TRBV21-1 is a documented pseudogene. CDR3 size: 15 residues. Here the CDR3 reads CASSKLGQGSDEQYF. The DNA of the CDR3 is TGTGCCAGCAGCAAACTGGGACAGGGAAGCGACGAGCAGTACTTC.

This clone was detected only a few times. V and J are TRBV7-9 and TRBJ2-7; 7 bases are a match to TRBD2. The germline gives CDR1 SEHNR, CDR2 FQNEAQ (reference sequence). With V trimmed by 3 bases and J by 1 base, 12 bases remained unmatched. CDR3 length: 17 amino acids. CDR3 protein: CASSFASPGTISYEQYF. CDR3 nucleotide sequence: TGTGCCAGCAGCTTTGCATCCCCCGGGACTATATCCTACGAGCAGTACTTC.

A few counts support this clone. The chain recombines TRBV11-1 with TRBJ2-7; tentative D call: TRBD1 (6 bases). The CDR3 covers 13 residues. V was pared by 2 bases and J by 6 bases, with 11 bases between. Germline assignment: CDR1 SGHAT and CDR2 FQDESV (reference sequence). The CDR3 is CASSLFEGVEQYF. In DNA form, the CDR3 reads TGTGCCAGCAGCTTATTTGAGGGGGTCGAGCAGTACTTC.

The gene calls are TRBV29-1 and TRBJ2-7; D is uncertain. Trimming cost V 2 bases and J 5 bases, with 10 bases left between them. The germline gives CDR1 SQVTM, CDR2 ANQGSEA. The CDR3 loop spans 12 amino acids. CDR3 in amino acids: CSVESEAHEQYF. DNA of the CDR3: TGCAGCGTTGAAAGCGAGGCACACGAGCAGTACTTC.

The table lists this clone with a count of one. The chain carries TRBV18 and TRBJ1-4, with D maybe TRBD1 (5 bases). The V gene's germline CDR1 is KGHSH and CDR2 LQKENI. There are 15 residues in the CDR3. The ends were cut back, 8 bases at V and 8 bases at J, with 21 bases in the middle. CDR3 region: CASRPRSGGQEKLFF. For the CDR3, the DNA is TGTGCCAGCCGGCCCAGGTCCGGGGGTCAAGAAAAACTGTTTTTT.

This chain joins TRBV28 and TRBJ2-7, with TRBD2 matching 8 bases. Trimming took 2 bases from V and 2 from J; bases not matched to a gene: 5. CDR3 size: 15 residues. Germline V gene data show CDR1 as MDHEN and CDR2 as SYDVKM. CDR3 in amino acids: CASSLSGSTAYEQYF. In DNA, the CDR3 is TGTGCCAGCAGTTTAAGCGGGAGTACAGCCTACGAGCAGTACTTC.

The J gene is TRBJ2-7, the V gene TRBV29-1; possible D gene TRBD2, 6 bases. The ends were cut back, 6 bases at V and 3 bases at J, with 12 bases in the middle. This CDR3 contains 12 residues. Per the germline V gene, CDR1 is SQVTM and CDR2 is ANQGSEA. The CDR3 bases are TGCAGCGTGGGGACTGATATCTACGAGCAGTACTTC. Its translation is CSVGTDIYEQYF.

This sequence joins TRBV5-1 and TRBJ2-5; no firm D call. Trimming cost V 1 base and J 0 bases, with 10 bases left between them. CDR1 is SGHRS, CDR2 YFSETQ, per germline. This CDR3 is built from 15 residues. CDR3 region: CASSLRPANQETQYF. The CDR3 DNA is TGCGCCAGCAGCTTGAGGCCGGCCAACCAAGAGACCCAGTACTTC.

This chain links TRBV10-1 with TRBJ2-3; D is possibly TRBD2 (7 bases). V lost 6 bases to trimming and J lost 3 bases, with 19 bases between them. The germline V gene encodes CDR1 WNHNN and CDR2 SYGVQD (reference sequence). The CDR3 contains 16 residues. The DNA of the CDR3 is TGCGCCAGCAGCCCCAATAGGGGGGGAGTAACAGATACGCAGTATTTT. Its translation: CASSPNRGGVTDTQYF.

The chain joins TRBV19 to TRBJ1-4; D gene unclear. V was pared by 6 bases and J by 7 bases, with 12 bases between. The CDR3 is made up of 13 amino acids. Germline-derived CDR1 and CDR2 are LNHDA and SQIVND (reference sequence). Here the CDR3 DNA reads TGTGCCAGTAGGTTGGTTGGTGTTGAAAAACTGTTTTTT. Protein sequence: CASRLVGVEKLFF. Based on the CDR3 plus reference TRBV19 and TRBJ1-4, the full variable domain is DGGITQSPKYLFRKEGQNVTLSCEQNLNHDAMYWYRQDPGQGLRLIYYSQIVNDFQKGDIAEGYSVSREKKESFPLTVTSAQKNPTAFYLCASRLVGVEKLFFGSGTQLSVL.

V and J are TRBV7-2 and TRBJ2-2; D might be TRBD1 (5 bases). This CDR3 is 14 amino acids long. CDR1 is SGHTA and CDR2 is FQGNSA in the germline V gene. V lost 5 bases and J 4 bases, leaving 11 bases between the germline ends. The DNA of the CDR3 is TGTGCCAGCAGCGAATATCAGGGCACCGGGGAGCTGTTTTTT. Amino acid sequence: CASSEYQGTGELFF. Full variable domain (missing parts from reference TRBV7-2 and TRBJ2-2): GAGVSQSPSNKVTEKGKDVELRCDPISGHTALYWYRQSLGQGLEFLIYFQGNSAPDKSGLPSDRFSAERTGGSVSTLTIQRTQQEDSAVYLCASSEYQGTGELFFGEGSRLTVL.

As concerns this clone: The sample has other DNA sequences that encode this CDR3 too. The rearrangement joins TRBV10-3 to TRBJ2-5; the D gene is possibly TRBD2 (5 bases). Trimming stripped 4 bases from V and 5 bases from J, with 11 bases between. This CDR3 has 13 amino acids. From germline, CDR1 is ENHRY and CDR2 SYGVKD. The CDR3 loop reads CAISAGTGETQYF. For the CDR3, the DNA is TGTGCCATCAGTGCTGGAACGGGGGAGACCCAGTACTTC.